A selection of T cell receptor beta chains follows, all from one sample in a study of cytomegalovirus exposure and HLA in healthy donors. Assay: immunoSEQ multiplex PCR; the TCRdb copy retains only in-frame clones and omits some. The sample consists of about 200,000 clones, around 73% of them appearing once. Sequencing input: PBMCs. The receptors derive from a woman aged 25 to 45 in good health and CMV-seronegative. CDR3s include the opening cysteine and the closing phenylalanine or tryptophan. A D gene is named only where the DNA matches it firmly. Not every row has a clone size; where given, it reads once, few, many or a size class.

>TRBJ2-5|TRBD2|once|TRBV5-1
CASSLSMGLANQETQYF
TGCGCCAGCAGCTTGTCTATGGGACTAGCGAACCAAGAGACCCAGTACTTC
>TRBJ2-1|TRBD2|.|TRBV5-1
CASSFGLAGGPLDRFF
TGCGCCAGCAGCTTCGGACTAGCGGGAGGGCCTCTCGATCGGTTCTTC
>TRBJ1-3|TRBD1|.|TRBV7-6
CASSPLGQARNTIYF
TGTGCCAGCAGCCCGCTCGGACAGGCGCGAAACACCATATATTTT
>TRBJ1-1|.|few|TRBV5-1
CASSLAVNTEAFF
TGCGCCAGCAGCTTGGCAGTGAACACTGAAGCTTTCTTT
>TRBJ2-3|TRBD1|.|TRBV19
CASRGQGASDTQYF
TGTGCCAGTAGAGGACAGGGGGCCTCAGATACGCAGTATTTT
>TRBJ1-1|TRBD1|.|TRBV15
CATGRGPAAEAFF
TGTGCCACCGGAAGGGGGCCGGCCGCTGAAGCTTTCTTT
>TRBJ1-1|.|.|TRBV27
CASSFTGSGTEAFF
TGTGCCAGCAGTTTTACAGGGAGCGGCACTGAAGCTTTCTTT
>TRBJ2-7|.|.|TRBV4-1
CASSQALSGSYEQYF
TGCGCCAGCAGCCAAGCCCTAAGCGGCTCCTACGAGCAGTACTTC
>TRBJ2-5|TRBD1|.|TRBV5-1
CASSLGGGAETQYF
TGCGCCAGCAGCTTGGGAGGGGGCGCAGAGACCCAGTACTTC
>TRBJ1-1|.|.|TRBV18
CASSPPSGRPHTEAFF
TGTGCCAGCTCACCACCGTCCGGCAGGCCTCACACTGAAGCTTTCTTT
>TRBJ2-4|TRBD1|.|TRBV10-3
CAISAGTGVLAKNIQYF
TGTGCCATCAGTGCGGGAACAGGGGTTCTAGCCAAAAACATTCAGTACTTC
>TRBJ2-5|.|few|TRBV7-9
CASSLVRETQYF
TGTGCCAGCAGCTTAGTCCGGGAGACCCAGTACTTC
>TRBJ1-1|.|.|TRBV2
CASSVDRFTEAFF
TGTGCCAGCAGTGTTGACAGGTTCACTGAAGCTTTCTTT
>TRBJ1-2|.|.|TRBV10-3
CAISDPGVAYGYTF
TGTGCCATCAGTGATCCAGGGGTCGCCTATGGCTACACCTTC
>TRBJ1-2|TRBD1|.|TRBV6-5
CASSWDRNYGYTF
TGTGCCAGCAGTTGGGACAGGAACTATGGCTACACCTTC
>TRBJ2-1|TRBD1|.|TRBV7-9
CASSLGTGPHNEQFF
TGTGCCAGCAGCTTAGGGACAGGGCCCCACAATGAGCAGTTCTTC
>TRBJ2-7|.|once|TRBV2
CASSYIPTTGSSYEQYF
TGTGCCAGCAGTTACATCCCGACGACAGGAAGCTCCTACGAGCAGTACTTC
>TRBJ2-7|TRBD1|.|TRBV9
CASSFGQGFYEQYF
TGTGCCAGCAGCTTTGGACAGGGTTTCTACGAGCAGTACTTC
>TRBJ1-2|.|.|TRBV7-9
CSSSFSQARGYTF
TGTTCCAGCAGCTTTAGTCAGGCAAGGGGCTACACCTTC
>TRBJ2-7|TRBD2|.|TRBV6-6
CASSPRTSGGYEQYF
TGTGCCAGCAGTCCCCGGACTAGCGGCGGCTACGAGCAGTACTTC
>TRBJ1-2|.|.|TRBV7-8
CASSLGVGAPKVDGYTF
TGTGCCAGCAGCTTAGGGGTGGGAGCTCCAAAAGTGGATGGCTACACCTTC
>TRBJ1-2|TRBD1|.|TRBV18
CASSPRGDRAWNVLF
TGTGCCAGCTCACCGCGAGGAGACAGGGCCTGGAACGTGCTCTTC
>TRBJ2-7|TRBD2|.|TRBV19
CASRGLAGGSYEQYF
TGTGCCAGTAGGGGACTAGCGGGAGGGTCCTACGAGCAGTACTTC
>TRBJ1-5|.|.|TRBV19
CASSIDLFRFSNQPQHF
TGTGCCAGTAGTATAGATCTATTCAGGTTTAGCAATCAGCCCCAGCATTTT
>TRBJ2-7|.|.|TRBV27
CASSLFPGGYEQYF
TGTGCCAGCAGTTTATTCCCAGGAGGCTACGAGCAGTACTTC
>TRBJ2-6|.|.|TRBV6-5
CASSGVGIGANVLTF
TGTGCCAGCAGCGGGGTCGGGATTGGGGCCAACGTCCTGACTTTC
>TRBJ2-2|TRBD1|.|TRBV27
CASTFDRGTGELFF
TGTGCCAGCACGTTTGACAGGGGGACCGGGGAGCTGTTTTTT
>TRBJ1-6|TRBD1|.|TRBV15
CATEQGGNSPLHF
TGTGCCACCGAACAGGGGGGGAATTCACCCCTCCACTTT
>TRBJ2-3|TRBD1|.|TRBV6-5
CASSYVWGQGADTQYF
TGTGCCAGCAGTTACGTGTGGGGACAGGGGGCAGATACGCAGTATTTT
>TRBJ1-5|TRBD1|.|TRBV7-4
CASSLITPGGVILGNQPQHF
TGTGCCAGCAGCTTAATAACCCCAGGGGGTGTTATATTGGGGAATCAGCCCCAGCATTTT
>TRBJ1-2|.|.|TRBV5-1
CASSLEGGFSYGYTF
TGCGCCAGCAGCTTGGAGGGGGGGTTCAGCTATGGCTACACCTTC
>TRBJ2-7|TRBD2|.|TRBV19
CASSTERETIYEQYF
TGTGCCAGTAGTACAGAGCGGGAAACGATCTACGAGCAGTACTTC
>TRBJ2-3|TRBD2|.|TRBV9
CASSSRLSGGSTGIDTQYF
TGTGCCAGCAGCTCCCGACTGAGCGGGGGGTCCACGGGGATAGATACGCAGTATTTT
>TRBJ1-1|.|few|TRBV7-3
CASSLTGGYTEAFF
TGTGCCAGCAGCTTAACAGGAGGCTACACTGAAGCTTTCTTT
>TRBJ2-1|.|.|TRBV4-1
CASSTLAYNEQFF
TGCGCCAGCAGCACACTAGCCTACAATGAGCAGTTCTTC
>TRBJ1-1|.|.|TRBV5-1
CASSLAGGLTEAFF
TGCGCCAGCAGCTTGGCCGGGGGTCTCACTGAAGCTTTCTTT
>TRBJ2-1|.|few|TRBV4-2
CASSQQPQGSSYNEQFF
TGTGCCAGCAGCCAACAACCCCAGGGGAGCTCCTACAATGAGCAGTTCTTC
>TRBJ2-2|.|few|TRBV4-2
CASSHVTPEGRLFF
TGTGCCAGCAGCCATGTCACTCCCGAGGGAAGGCTGTTTTTT
>TRBJ2-7|.|.|TRBV5-6
CASSFQGSYEQYF
TGTGCCAGCAGCTTTCAGGGGTCCTACGAGCAGTACTTC
>TRBJ2-3|TRBD2|.|TRBV6-5
CASSYSGTSGDTQYF
TGTGCCAGCAGTTACTCCGGGACTAGCGGGGATACGCAGTATTTT
>TRBJ2-3|.|.|TRBV4-1
CASSHGSSDYTDTQYF
TGCGCCAGCAGCCATGGATCTAGCGACTACACAGATACGCAGTATTTT
>TRBJ1-3|.|.|TRBV7-2
CASSLVASPSSDTIYF
TGTGCCAGCAGCTTAGTTGCCAGCCCTTCTAGTGACACCATATATTTT
>TRBJ2-1|TRBD2|.|TRBV7-8
CASSPWTSGGSYNEQFF
TGTGCCAGCAGCCCGTGGACTAGCGGGGGAAGCTACAATGAGCAGTTCTTC
>TRBJ2-1|.|.|TRBV4-2
CASSEDLAREQFF
TGTGCCAGCAGCGAAGACTTGGCACGTGAGCAGTTCTTC
>TRBJ1-3|TRBD1|once|TRBV7-2
CASSLSAGGFGNTIYF
TGTGCCAGCAGCTTAAGCGCAGGGGGCTTTGGAAACACCATATATTTT
>TRBJ2-1|TRBD2|.|TRBV5-1
CASSAIGTSGGTTFNEQFF
TGCGCCAGCAGCGCCATCGGGACTAGCGGGGGGACCACCTTCAATGAGCAGTTCTTC
>TRBJ1-1|.|.|TRBV29-1
CSVIDTGRNTEAFF
TGCAGCGTTATAGACACCGGGAGGAACACTGAAGCTTTCTTT
>TRBJ2-3|TRBD1|.|TRBV28
CASSSKDRDPTDTQYF
TGTGCCAGCAGTTCCAAGGACAGGGACCCGACAGATACGCAGTATTTT